This T cell receptor beta chain was captured by sequencing in a study of human T cells and chemical hapten exposure. Individual cDNA molecules received unique molecular identifiers in the library. TCRdb ran MiXCR on the RACE reads and lists one entry per CDR3 protein. The data contain some 300,000 distinct CDR3 sequences, 4.5% to 7% of them singletons. This clonotype has ten or more counts. Time point indicated: pre-sensitization, week 0. Treatment denoted: therapeutic diphenylcyclopropenone sensitization with weekly scalp DPC. This CDR3 comprises 12 residues. Per germline, CDR1 SQVTM and CDR2 ANQGSEA. V was shortened by 1 base and J by 9 bases, with 10 bases between the two germline ends.

This TCR was sampled from a woman between 18 and 29 years old with alopecia areata. Some clones in this sample may be carry-over from other donors' samples. The J gene is TRBJ1-3, the V gene TRBV29-1; D uncertain. The input for sequencing was whole blood, taken in connection with sensitization to the hapten diphenylcyclopropenone (DPC). Here the CDR3 reads CSVEASGSTIYF. The DNA of the CDR3 is TGCAGCGTTGAAGCTAGCGGGAGCACCATATATTTT.